Listed below are T cell receptor beta chains from one sample, sequenced in a study of cytomegalovirus exposure and HLA in healthy donors. The method was immunoSEQ multiplex PCR; TCRdb's version includes in-frame clones alone and lacks a portion of them. Among 120,000 or so clones, 80% were seen once, and the ten largest hold over 2.5%. Specimen: PBMCs. The receptors originated from a male donor in good health and CMV-seronegative. CDR3s include the opening cysteine and the closing phenylalanine or tryptophan. D genes are given only for firm matches. For some rows the clone size is stated as once, few or many, or as a class when expanded; others skip it.

J gene: TRBJ2-7
CDR3 length: 14
V gene: TRBV27
clone size: NA
D gene: TRBD2
CDR3 DNA: TGTGCCAGCAGTTTTAGCGGGAGCATCAACGAGCAGTACTTC
CDR3 protein: CASSFSGSINEQYF

J gene: TRBJ2-7
CDR3 length: 16
V gene: TRBV5-6
clone size: NA
D gene: TRBD2
CDR3 DNA: TGTGCCAGCAGCCTGGGGGTAGCGGGGATATACTACGAGCAGTACTTC
CDR3 protein: CASSLGVAGIYYEQYF

J gene: TRBJ2-2
CDR3 length: 19
V gene: TRBV10-3
clone size: NA
D gene: TRBD2
CDR3 DNA: TGTGCCATCAGTGAGGGTTGGACTAGCGGGAGGGCCGGCACCGGGGAGCTGTTTTTT
CDR3 protein: CAISEGWTSGRAGTGELFF

J gene: TRBJ2-5
CDR3 length: 15
V gene: TRBV27
clone size: NA
D gene: NA
CDR3 DNA: TGTGCCAGCAGCGAAAGGAGGACAGCAAGGGAGACCCAGTACTTC
CDR3 protein: CASSERRTARETQYF

J gene: TRBJ2-5
CDR3 length: 16
V gene: TRBV5-4
clone size: once
D gene: NA
CDR3 DNA: TGTGCCAGCAGCTCGCTTACTCCAGGGGTCCAAGAGACCCAGTACTTC
CDR3 protein: CASSSLTPGVQETQYF

J gene: TRBJ1-4
CDR3 length: 16
V gene: TRBV5-8
clone size: NA
D gene: NA
CDR3 DNA: TGTGCCAGCAGCTTAAGTCGCCATCCCCGGGGTGAAAAACTGTTTTTT
CDR3 protein: CASSLSRHPRGEKLFF

J gene: TRBJ2-6
CDR3 length: 16
V gene: TRBV27
clone size: NA
D gene: TRBD1
CDR3 DNA: TGTGCCAGCAGCCTGATGACAGGGTCTGGGGCCAACGTCCTGACTTTC
CDR3 protein: CASSLMTGSGANVLTF

J gene: TRBJ2-7
CDR3 length: 14
V gene: TRBV9
clone size: NA
D gene: TRBD1
CDR3 DNA: TGTGCCAGCAGCGAGGGACAGTCTACGTACGAGCAGTACTTC
CDR3 protein: CASSEGQSTYEQYF

J gene: TRBJ2-7
CDR3 length: 15
V gene: TRBV7-2
clone size: NA
D gene: TRBD1
CDR3 DNA: TGTGCCAGCAGCTTGGGGACAGGACCCTACTACGAGCAGTACTTC
CDR3 protein: CASSLGTGPYYEQYF

J gene: TRBJ2-7
CDR3 length: 17
V gene: TRBV18
clone size: NA
D gene: TRBD2
CDR3 DNA: TGTGCCAGCTCTAAGGGACTAGCGGGAGGATTGGGCTACGAGCAGTACTTC
CDR3 protein: CASSKGLAGGLGYEQYF

J gene: TRBJ2-2
CDR3 length: 16
V gene: TRBV7-9
clone size: NA
D gene: TRBD1
CDR3 DNA: TGTGCCAGCAGCTTGGGGACAGGGTCGAACACCGGGGAGCTGTTTTTT
CDR3 protein: CASSLGTGSNTGELFF

J gene: TRBJ1-4
CDR3 length: 12
V gene: TRBV27
clone size: few
D gene: NA
CDR3 DNA: TGTGCCAGCAGCCATCCGTTCGGGAAACTGTTTTTT
CDR3 protein: CASSHPFGKLFF

J gene: TRBJ2-1
CDR3 length: 15
V gene: TRBV4-2
clone size: NA
D gene: TRBD2
CDR3 DNA: TGTGCCAGCAGCCAAGATAGCGGGGGGGCCCTTGAGCAGTTCTTC
CDR3 protein: CASSQDSGGALEQFF

J gene: TRBJ2-1
CDR3 length: 17
V gene: TRBV5-1
clone size: few
D gene: TRBD2
CDR3 DNA: TGCGCCAGCAGCCGCGGACTAGCGCAATTGCAATACAATGAGCAGTTCTTC
CDR3 protein: CASSRGLAQLQYNEQFF

J gene: TRBJ1-2
CDR3 length: 15
V gene: TRBV29-1
clone size: NA
D gene: TRBD1
CDR3 DNA: TGCAGCGTCTCCCCCAAGACAGGGCTGTGGGATGGCTACACCTTC
CDR3 protein: CSVSPKTGLWDGYTF

J gene: TRBJ1-1
CDR3 length: 13
V gene: TRBV30
clone size: once
D gene: TRBD1
CDR3 DNA: TGTGCCTGGAGTCGATGGAGGGACAGGGAAGCTTTCTTT
CDR3 protein: CAWSRWRDREAFF

J gene: TRBJ2-7
CDR3 length: 14
V gene: TRBV7-9
clone size: NA
D gene: NA
CDR3 DNA: TGTTCTAGTATCAAGCAGAAGACGGCATACGAGCAGTACTTC
CDR3 protein: CSSIKQKTAYEQYF

J gene: TRBJ1-2
CDR3 length: 11
V gene: TRBV5-6
clone size: NA
D gene: NA
CDR3 DNA: TGTGCCAGCAGCGCCGGCTATGGCTACACCTTC
CDR3 protein: CASSAGYGYTF

J gene: TRBJ2-1
CDR3 length: 15
V gene: TRBV10-1
clone size: NA
D gene: TRBD2
CDR3 DNA: TGCGCCAGCAGTGTGGCGGGGGGCGCAAACAATGAGCAGTTCTTC
CDR3 protein: CASSVAGGANNEQFF

J gene: TRBJ2-3
CDR3 length: 15
V gene: TRBV6-4
clone size: NA
D gene: TRBD2
CDR3 DNA: TGTGCCAGCAGTGAAGTTAGCGGGAACACAGATACGCAGTATTTT
CDR3 protein: CASSEVSGNTDTQYF

J gene: TRBJ1-5
CDR3 length: 13
V gene: TRBV5-1
clone size: NA
D gene: NA
CDR3 DNA: TGCGCCAGCAGCTTGGAGCGGGATCAGCCCCAGCATTTT
CDR3 protein: CASSLERDQPQHF

J gene: TRBJ1-2
CDR3 length: 15
V gene: TRBV5-6
clone size: NA
D gene: NA
CDR3 DNA: TGTGCCAGCAGCCTACCCAGGGTAGCTAACTATGGCTACACCTTC
CDR3 protein: CASSLPRVANYGYTF

J gene: TRBJ2-5
CDR3 length: 14
V gene: TRBV6-1
clone size: NA
D gene: NA
CDR3 DNA: TGTGCCAGCAGTGAGCTAGGTACCGAAGAGACCCAGTACTTC
CDR3 protein: CASSELGTEETQYF

J gene: TRBJ2-6
CDR3 length: 16
V gene: TRBV7-9
clone size: NA
D gene: NA
CDR3 DNA: TGTGCCAGCAGCCACCGGGACTCCGGAGGGGCCAACGTCCTGACTTTC
CDR3 protein: CASSHRDSGGANVLTF

J gene: TRBJ1-1
CDR3 length: 13
V gene: TRBV9
clone size: NA
D gene: NA
CDR3 DNA: TGTGCCAGCAGCGTAGGAGGGTACACTGAAGCTTTCTTT
CDR3 protein: CASSVGGYTEAFF

J gene: TRBJ2-5
CDR3 length: 14
V gene: TRBV7-9
clone size: NA
D gene: TRBD1
CDR3 DNA: TGTGCCAGCACGCGGGACAGGGGCAAAGAGACCCAGTACTTC
CDR3 protein: CASTRDRGKETQYF

J gene: TRBJ2-2
CDR3 length: 16
V gene: TRBV5-1
clone size: NA
D gene: TRBD1
CDR3 DNA: TGCGCCAGCAACAAGGGAGACAGGGTTGACACCGGGGAGCTGTTTTTT
CDR3 protein: CASNKGDRVDTGELFF

J gene: TRBJ1-1
CDR3 length: 16
V gene: TRBV11-1
clone size: once
D gene: NA
CDR3 DNA: TGTGCCAGCAGCTTAAATGGGGACTCCCCGAACACTGAAGCTTTCTTT
CDR3 protein: CASSLNGDSPNTEAFF

J gene: TRBJ2-7
CDR3 length: 14
V gene: TRBV5-1
clone size: NA
D gene: TRBD1
CDR3 DNA: TGCGCCAGCAGCTGGAGACAGGGTCCCTACGGGCAGTACTTC
CDR3 protein: CASSWRQGPYGQYF

J gene: TRBJ1-2
CDR3 length: 13
V gene: TRBV7-2
clone size: once
D gene: NA
CDR3 DNA: TGTGCCAGCAGCTTGGGCACCAGCTATGGCTACACCTTC
CDR3 protein: CASSLGTSYGYTF

J gene: TRBJ1-2
CDR3 length: 17
V gene: TRBV7-9
clone size: NA
D gene: TRBD1
CDR3 DNA: TGTGCCAGCAGCTTAGAGGCGTTCGGAGACAGGGAGGATGGCTACACCTTC
CDR3 protein: CASSLEAFGDREDGYTF

J gene: TRBJ2-6
CDR3 length: 11
V gene: TRBV27
clone size: NA
D gene: NA
CDR3 DNA: TGTGCCAGTAGGGGTGCCAACGGCCTGACTTTC
CDR3 protein: CASRGANGLTF

J gene: TRBJ2-3
CDR3 length: 14
V gene: TRBV5-4
clone size: NA
D gene: NA
CDR3 DNA: TGTGCCAGCAGCCAACTGCGAGCCACAGATACGCAGTATTTT
CDR3 protein: CASSQLRATDTQYF

J gene: TRBJ2-1
CDR3 length: 15
V gene: TRBV7-9
clone size: once
D gene: NA
CDR3 DNA: TGTGCCAGCAGCCAACCGGCCAGGCCCGCGTATGAGCAGTTCTTC
CDR3 protein: CASSQPARPAYEQFF

J gene: TRBJ2-3
CDR3 length: 16
V gene: TRBV6-1
clone size: NA
D gene: NA
CDR3 DNA: TGTGCCAGCAGTGAAATGGGACTTCCGAGCACAGATACGCAGTATTTT
CDR3 protein: CASSEMGLPSTDTQYF

J gene: TRBJ1-1
CDR3 length: 13
V gene: TRBV30
clone size: few
D gene: TRBD1
CDR3 DNA: TGTGCCTGGAGCGAACAGGGGGACACTGAAGCTTTCTTT
CDR3 protein: CAWSEQGDTEAFF

J gene: TRBJ2-2
CDR3 length: 16
V gene: TRBV28
clone size: NA
D gene: NA
CDR3 DNA: TGTGCCAGCATCCCCGGGTCGGGGAAAAACACCGGGGAGCTGTTTTTT
CDR3 protein: CASIPGSGKNTGELFF

J gene: TRBJ2-7
CDR3 length: 14
V gene: TRBV5-6
clone size: NA
D gene: NA
CDR3 DNA: TGTGCCAGCAGCCGCTTCCGCGGTTCCTACGAGCAGTACTTC
CDR3 protein: CASSRFRGSYEQYF

J gene: TRBJ2-3
CDR3 length: 14
V gene: TRBV5-1
clone size: NA
D gene: TRBD2
CDR3 DNA: TGCGCCAGCGGGAGGGCTGGGGATTTGGATACGCAGTATTTT
CDR3 protein: CASGRAGDLDTQYF

J gene: TRBJ2-7
CDR3 length: 17
V gene: TRBV19
clone size: NA
D gene: TRBD2
CDR3 DNA: TGTGCCAGTAGTATCGCGGGTAGCGGGGGGTTAACCTACGAGCAGTACTTC
CDR3 protein: CASSIAGSGGLTYEQYF

J gene: TRBJ1-5
CDR3 length: 15
V gene: TRBV7-8
clone size: NA
D gene: TRBD1
CDR3 DNA: TGTGCCAGCAGCGTCGCCAGGGGGCCCAATCAGCCCCAGCATTTT
CDR3 protein: CASSVARGPNQPQHF